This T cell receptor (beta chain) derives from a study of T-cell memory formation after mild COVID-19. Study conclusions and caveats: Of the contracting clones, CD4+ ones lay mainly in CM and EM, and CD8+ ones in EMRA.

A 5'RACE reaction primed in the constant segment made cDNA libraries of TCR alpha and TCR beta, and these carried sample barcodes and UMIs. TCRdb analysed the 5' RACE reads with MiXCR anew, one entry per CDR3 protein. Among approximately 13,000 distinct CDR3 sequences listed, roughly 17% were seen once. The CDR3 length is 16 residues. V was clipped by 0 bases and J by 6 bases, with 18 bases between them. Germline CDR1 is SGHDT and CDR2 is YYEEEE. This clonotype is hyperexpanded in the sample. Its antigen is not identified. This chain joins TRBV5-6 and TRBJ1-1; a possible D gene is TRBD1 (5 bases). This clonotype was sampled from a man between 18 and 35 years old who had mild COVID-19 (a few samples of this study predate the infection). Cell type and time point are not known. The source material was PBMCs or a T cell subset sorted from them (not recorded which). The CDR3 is CASSLEGYGTPAEAFF. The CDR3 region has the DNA TGTGCCAGCAGCTTGGAAGGGTACGGGACGCCGGCTGAAGCTTTCTTT.